This TCR beta chain emerged from a study of Graves' ophthalmopathy and Graves' hyperthyroidism listed by TCRdb under 2018. With respect to the entire study: Peripheral blood was collected before any treatment was given, at the time of initial diagnosis. The study used TCR beta repertoire signatures to distinguish Graves' ophthalmopathy from Graves' hyperthyroidism and to predict progression to ophthalmopathy. In total, approximately 140 blood samples were TCR-sequenced: roughly 45 ophthalmopathy, roughly 80 hyperthyroidism and roughly 17 hyperthyroidism-to-ophthalmopathy patients. Once sampling was done, hyperthyroidism patients were given methimazole at a starting dose of 30 mg daily, while ophthalmopathy patients were given high-dose intravenous methylprednisolone. For training and testing, the 80 to 100 patients in the discovery cohort were randomly divided in a 7:3 ratio. In roughly six hyperthyroidism patients, the T-cell repertoire of thyroid tissue was compared with the T-cell repertoire of blood. A discovery set of 90 to 100 patients (43 ophthalmopathy, under 65 stable hyperthyroidism) was enrolled to explore V-J signatures distinguishing ophthalmopathy from hyperthyroidism. The independent validation cohort included under 20 hyperthyroidism patients plus 17 patients who later progressed from hyperthyroidism to ophthalmopathy. Overall results and qualifications from the work: Ophthalmopathy was separated from stable hyperthyroidism by the 13-signature model with about 90% sensitivity and roughly 82% specificity in cross-validation and with 80%/75% in the test set. Among expanded thyroid clonotypes with frequency above 0.001, most also showed up in blood, which suggests that blood repertoires may reflect the thyroid immune response. In validation, the model predicted ophthalmopathy progression with 55% to 71% sensitivity and around 72% specificity; more than ten predicted patients were CT-confirmed with GO in a median of 6.5 months. Sample size was not predetermined statistically, and investigators were not blinded to group allocation.

This clonotype was observed at least ten times. Which antigen it targets is not known. Base qualities are not provided; no much larger clone lies one nucleotide away. For repertoire sequencing, TCR beta CDR3 regions were amplified from RNA transcripts. The first round was an RT-PCR using HTBI primers with the Qiagen OneStep RT-PCR kit, and this first round was followed by a second-round multiplex PCR, then size selection and purification. Sequencing of the libraries was carried out on an Illumina HiSeq2000 in paired-end mode with 100 bp reads. The published analysis was carried out like this. SOAPnuke was used to process the reads, removing any read that contained adapters or uncalled bases, had a mean Phred below 15, or lacked an exact match to the constant primer or identifier. High-quality paired reads were merged with COPE v1.2.5. Each unique nucleotide sequence was treated as a clonotype, and MiTCR v1.1 was used to align the clonotypes to the IMGT TRB V, D and J references. Only V-J combinations with frequency above 0.0001 were analysed, covering around 99% of repertoires. For each V-J combination, a TCR clonal expansion and chaos score was defined as the ratio of F50 clonal expansion to chaos observed in the TCRdist matrix. Welch's t-statistics and random forest were used to narrow the features down to 10 to 15 V-J combinations, which were then fed into a naive Bayes classifier. The Morisita-Horn index was used to measure how similar the thyroid and blood repertoires were. The public reads were run again by TCRdb, first through fastp at Q25 and then through MiXCR, and only productive beta chains were kept. All rows with the same CDR3 protein become a single entry with the most common DNA and genes. In this record, the V and J calls reflect TCRdb's handling and not the investigators' own analysis. The sample table records under 800,000 distinct CDR3 sequences; roughly 20% of these occur just once. Approximately 7% of the sample is in the top ten clones.

V is shortened by 0 bases, J by 3 bases, and the region joining them spans 15 bases. From the cysteine through the phenylalanine, the CDR3 covers 17 amino acids. The DNA shown is the 51-base CDR3, in frame from base 1. CDR1 and CDR2, per the germline V gene, are MNHEY and SVGAGI. Hyperthyroidism was considered stable if no progression to ophthalmopathy occurred within 18 months of follow-up. Patients with hyperthyroidism were aged 18 to 65 years, had been newly diagnosed, and had a disease duration of less than 2 months. Patients with other autoimmune diseases, uncontrolled infections, pregnancy or lactation were excluded. Diagnosis was based on clinical symptoms, serum thyroxine, TRAb, thyroid ultrasound and orbital computed tomography. Using Ficoll-Paque density gradient centrifugation, PBMCs were isolated from about 9.4 ml of fresh peripheral blood. Total RNA was extracted using Trizol reagent, and RNA quality was checked on an Agilent 2100 Bioanalyzer.

The sample was peripheral blood. The sequence was obtained from a woman aged 18-29 years with stable Graves' hyperthyroidism. Some clones in this sample may be carry-over from other donors' samples. Donor details come from another sample of the same person, matched by shared clones. This chain is built from TRBV6-5 and TRBJ1-5; TRBD1 could be the D gene, as 6 bases match. The nucleotide sequence reads as follows: TGTGCCAGCAGTTACTCAGCGAGGGGGAGATTCAATCAGCCCCAGCATTTT. It specifies CASSYSARGRFNQPQHF.